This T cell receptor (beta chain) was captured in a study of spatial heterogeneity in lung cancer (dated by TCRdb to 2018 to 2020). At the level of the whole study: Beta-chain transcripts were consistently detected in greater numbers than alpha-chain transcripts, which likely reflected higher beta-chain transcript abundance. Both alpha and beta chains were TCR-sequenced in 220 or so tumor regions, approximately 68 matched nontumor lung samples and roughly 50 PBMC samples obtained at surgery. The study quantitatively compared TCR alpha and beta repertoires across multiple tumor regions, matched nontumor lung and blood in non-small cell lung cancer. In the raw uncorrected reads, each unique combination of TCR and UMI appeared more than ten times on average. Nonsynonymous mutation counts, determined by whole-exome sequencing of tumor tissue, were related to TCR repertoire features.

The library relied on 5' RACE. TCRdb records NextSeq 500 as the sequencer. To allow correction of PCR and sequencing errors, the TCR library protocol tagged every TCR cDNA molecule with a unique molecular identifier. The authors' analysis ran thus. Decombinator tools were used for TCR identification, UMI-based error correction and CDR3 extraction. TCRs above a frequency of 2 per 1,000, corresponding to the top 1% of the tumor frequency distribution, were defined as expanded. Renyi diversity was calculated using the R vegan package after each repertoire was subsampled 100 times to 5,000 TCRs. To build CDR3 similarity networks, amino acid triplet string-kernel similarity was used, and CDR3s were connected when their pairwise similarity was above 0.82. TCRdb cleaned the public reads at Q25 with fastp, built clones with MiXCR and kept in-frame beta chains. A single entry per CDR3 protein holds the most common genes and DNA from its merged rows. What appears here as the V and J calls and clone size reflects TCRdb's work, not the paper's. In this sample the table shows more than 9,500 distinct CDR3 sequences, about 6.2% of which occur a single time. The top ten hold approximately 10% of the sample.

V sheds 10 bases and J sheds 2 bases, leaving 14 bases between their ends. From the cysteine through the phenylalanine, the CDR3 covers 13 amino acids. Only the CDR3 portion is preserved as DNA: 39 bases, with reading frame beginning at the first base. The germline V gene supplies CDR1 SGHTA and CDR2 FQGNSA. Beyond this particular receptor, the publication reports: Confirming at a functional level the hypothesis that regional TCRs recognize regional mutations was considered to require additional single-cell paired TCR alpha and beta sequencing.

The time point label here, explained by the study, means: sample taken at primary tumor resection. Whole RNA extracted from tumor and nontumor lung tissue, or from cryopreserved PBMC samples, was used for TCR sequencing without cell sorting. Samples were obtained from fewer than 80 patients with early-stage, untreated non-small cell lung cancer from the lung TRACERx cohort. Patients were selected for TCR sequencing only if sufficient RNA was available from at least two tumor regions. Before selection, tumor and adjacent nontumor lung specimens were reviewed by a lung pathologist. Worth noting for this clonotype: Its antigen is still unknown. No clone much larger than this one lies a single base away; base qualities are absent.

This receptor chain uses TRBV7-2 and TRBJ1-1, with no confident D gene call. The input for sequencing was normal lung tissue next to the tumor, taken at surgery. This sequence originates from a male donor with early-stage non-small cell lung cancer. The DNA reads TGTGCCATTCAAGGGCAGCAAAACACTGAAGCTTTCTTT. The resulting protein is CAIQGQQNTEAFF.